This T cell receptor beta chain was recovered during a study of identifying expanded T cells in peripheral blood (dated by TCRdb to about 2019). In terms of the full investigation: Four technical replicates, made by sequencing separate aliquots from the same pool of genomic DNA, were compared pairwise.

For this chain, trimming is 4 bases at the V end and 6 bases at the J end, and the number of junction bases without a gene match is 7. Based on the germline V gene (reference sequence), the CDR1 and CDR2 sequences are MNHEY and SMNVEV. The CDR3 measures 14 amino acids from cysteine to phenylalanine. Only CDR3 DNA is held: 42 bases, read in frame from base 1. As for this clone: It lacks a known antigen. No base quality information exists; no much larger clone differs at one position.

TCRbeta CDR3 regions were profiled by bias-controlled multiplex PCR amplification of genomic DNA with the immunoSEQ Assay. The published analysis was carried out like this. To quantify the absolute abundance of each unique TCRbeta CDR3 region, the sequences were collapsed and filtered. Two models were used to test differential abundance: a binomial model (Fisher-equivalent) and a beta-binomial model that adds time-dependent variance fitted from healthy donors. Clones with fewer than 5 combined templates were removed, and a clone was called differentially abundant if the clone's Benjamini-Hochberg FDR was below 0.01. The form v = (b*log(k)+a)^2 was used to model beta-binomial variance as a function of total template count across the two samples. In its TCRdb copy, this immuneACCESS table keeps in-frame sequences only and misses some clones. Where compared with another copy, unresolved V genes explain less than half of these, and the others have no known cause. V and J calls and clone size follow that table, whereas D and trimming were derived from the DNA. This sample holds tens of thousands of clones; 88% were observed only once. The ten largest clones add up to about 6% of the sample.

Results the study describes overall, beyond this receptor: Across all healthy-donor time intervals, the beta-binomial model significantly cut both the number of clones called differentially abundant and the false-positive rate. The authors expected biological variance in healthy repertoires might increase further over much longer intervals such as months to years. Between technical replicates the binomial model flagged roughly 1.1 differentially abundant clones, whereas over about two weeks the binomial model flagged about 15 and over roughly 4 weeks 19 to 20. Variance in clone template counts between approximately two-week samples significantly increased with total template count across all healthy donors.

During the collection period, no infections or other immune events were recorded for the healthy donors. Blood repertoires from healthy donors were used as a training cohort for calibrating time-dependent variance in a beta-binomial model of differential abundance of T-cell clones. The training cohort included approximately 10 healthy donors, of whom 3 were female and 7 were male. The donors were between roughly 29 and 70 years old, with an average age of roughly 40 years. Whole blood was collected from each healthy donor at three time points spaced roughly two weeks apart and obtained from a commercial supplier. Genomic DNA was extracted from unsorted whole blood for immunosequencing.

This sequence was found in a person aged 18-69 years in good health. The V and J segments used are TRBV27 and TRBJ1-2, with 8 middle bases fitting TRBD1. Source material: blood. The DNA is TGTGCCAGCAGTTCCAAAGACAGGGGTCATGGCTACACCTTC. It is translated as CASSSKDRGHGYTF.